Listed below are T cell receptor beta chains from one sample, sequenced in a study of OX40 agonist ivuxolimab in advanced cancers. Assay used: immunoSEQ multiplex PCR; TCRdb lists only in-frame clones, some missing. Among about 45,000 clones, about 93% were seen once, and the ten largest hold roughly 11%. Here the sequenced sample was CD4+ or CD8+ T cells sorted from blood, taken in a trial of the OX40 agonist ivuxolimab. These receptors all come from an adult with an advanced solid tumor such as melanoma, head and neck, liver or kidney cancer. Each CDR3 is given with its conserved first and last residue. The D gene is left open where the match is weak. Clone size is given for some rows only: seen once, a few or many times, or a class if the clone is expanded.

D gene	V gene	clone size	J gene	CDR3 DNA	CDR3 protein
TRBD1	TRBV25-1	-	TRBJ1-6	TGTGCCAGCAGTGCCGACAGGGGGTCCGGCTCCTATAATTCACCCCTCCACTTT	CASSADRGSGSYNSPLHF
-	TRBV5-6	-	TRBJ2-7	TGTGCCAGCAGCCCGGGACTAGGTAGAACAGGGGCCTACGAGCAGTACTTC	CASSPGLGRTGAYEQYF
-	TRBV5-1	-	TRBJ2-7	TGCGCCAGCAGCTTGTCAGGGTACGAGCAGTACTTC	CASSLSGYEQYF
TRBD1	TRBV13	-	TRBJ1-3	TGTGCCAGCAGCTTGGGGACAGGGACTTCGGCCACTGGAAACACCATATATTTT	CASSLGTGTSATGNTIYF
TRBD2	TRBV6-6	-	TRBJ2-7	TGTGCCAGCAGTTCCGCTGGGACTAGCGGGTCCTACGAGCAGTACTTC	CASSSAGTSGSYEQYF
-	TRBV19	-	TRBJ1-4	TGTGCCAGTCGAAACAGGGACGTAAGTGAAAAACTGTTTTTT	CASRNRDVSEKLFF
-	TRBV4-3	-	TRBJ1-4	TGCGCCAGCAGCCAAGGGTCAACAGGGAGTAATGAAAAACTGTTTTTT	CASSQGSTGSNEKLFF
TRBD2	TRBV30	-	TRBJ2-7	TGTGCCTGGAGTTACCCCACTGGACTAGCGGCTTACGAGCAGTACTTC	CAWSYPTGLAAYEQYF
-	TRBV5-4	-	TRBJ2-7	TGTGCCAGCAGCTTGGAGGCTTCCTACGAGCAGTACTTC	CASSLEASYEQYF
TRBD1	TRBV19	few	TRBJ2-7	TGTGCCAGTAGTATCGGGACAGCGTACGAGCAGTACTTC	CASSIGTAYEQYF
TRBD2	TRBV6-1	-	TRBJ2-1	TGTGCCAGCGCGGGGACTACTTACAATGAGCAGTTCTTC	CASAGTTYNEQFF
TRBD2	TRBV27	-	TRBJ2-7	TGTGCCAGCAGTTATGGGACTAGCGGGATCTCCGAGCAGTACTTC	CASSYGTSGISEQYF
-	TRBV5-1	once	TRBJ2-4	TGCGCCAGCCTTAGCGCTGACAAAAACATTCAGTACTTC	CASLSADKNIQYF
-	TRBV2	-	TRBJ2-3	TGTGCCAGCAGTGAAGGACCCTACGCGCAGTATTTT	CASSEGPYAQYF
TRBD1	TRBV30	-	TRBJ2-7	TGTGCCTGGACCGGGGACAGCTCCTACGAGCAGTACTTC	CAWTGDSSYEQYF
-	TRBV4-3	-	TRBJ1-1	TGCGCCAGCAGCTCGGGTCTTCATAACACTGAAGCTTTCTTT	CASSSGLHNTEAFF
-	TRBV4-3	few	TRBJ2-1	TGCGCCAGCAGCCCTCCTGGGGTGACCTCCTACAATGAGCAGTTCTTC	CASSPPGVTSYNEQFF
-	TRBV5-4	-	TRBJ1-2	TGTGCCAGCAGCGAGAATGGTCGCGGCTACACCTTC	CASSENGRGYTF
-	TRBV27	-	TRBJ2-7	TGTGCCAGCAGTGCGGACAGACCGGGGGTTCATACGGAGCAGTACTTC	CASSADRPGVHTEQYF
TRBD2	TRBV9	-	TRBJ2-2	TGTGCCAGCAGCGCCCCGGGACTAGCGCCGAACACCGGGGAGCTGTTTTTT	CASSAPGLAPNTGELFF
-	TRBV16	-	TRBJ2-2	TGTGCCAGCAGCCAATTCGAGGGTACCGGGGAGCTGTTTTTT	CASSQFEGTGELFF
-	TRBV19	-	TRBJ2-5	TGTGCCAGTAGAAAGGGGGAGACCCAGTACTTC	CASRKGETQYF
-	TRBV5-4	-	TRBJ1-2	TGTGCCAGCAGCTTGGGCACTTATCGGGGCAGAATCTATGGCTACACCTTC	CASSLGTYRGRIYGYTF
-	TRBV25-1	once	TRBJ2-5	TGTGCCAGCAGTGAATACCGGGAAGTCGAGACCCAGTACTTC	CASSEYREVETQYF
TRBD2	TRBV7-9	-	TRBJ2-1	TGTGCCAGCAGCTTATCTAGCGGGAGACTGGGTGAGCAGTTCTTC	CASSLSSGRLGEQFF
TRBD1	TRBV7-7	-	TRBJ2-7	TGTGCTAGCAGCCCTGGGACAGGGGGGTCCTACGAGCAGTACTTC	CASSPGTGGSYEQYF
TRBD2	TRBV10-3	-	TRBJ2-3	TGTGCCATCAGTGAGGGGGGGACTAGCGTAACAGATACGCAGTATTTT	CAISEGGTSVTDTQYF
-	TRBV5-6	-	TRBJ1-1	TGTGCCAGCAGCTTGAGGACGACTGAAGCTTTCTTT	CASSLRTTEAFF
TRBD2	TRBV6-5	-	TRBJ2-7	TGTGCCAGCAGTCCTAGCGGGAGGCCCTACGAGCAGTACTTC	CASSPSGRPYEQYF
-	TRBV11-2	-	TRBJ2-3	TGTGCCAGCAGCTTAGATTTTGGATCAGATACGCAGTATTTT	CASSLDFGSDTQYF
TRBD2	TRBV7-9	-	TRBJ2-1	TGTGCCAGCCTTAGCGGGGGTTCCTACAATGAGCAGTTCTTC	CASLSGGSYNEQFF
TRBD1	TRBV27	-	TRBJ1-2	TGTGCCAGCAGTGATCTTGGGACAGATAACTATGGCTACACCTTC	CASSDLGTDNYGYTF
-	TRBV19	-	TRBJ2-2	TGTGCCAGTAGTATGGACACCGTAGGCGCCGGGGAGCTGTTTTTT	CASSMDTVGAGELFF
TRBD1	TRBV9	-	TRBJ1-3	TGTGCCAGCAGCGGGACAGGTCCTGGAAACACCATATATTTT	CASSGTGPGNTIYF
-	TRBV6-5	-	TRBJ1-3	TGTGCCAGCAGTGCCGTCTCTGGAAACACCATATATTTT	CASSAVSGNTIYF
TRBD2	TRBV7-9	-	TRBJ2-5	TGTGCCAGCAGCCCGAGTGGTCTAGCGGGAGGGCTGCGGGAGACCCAGTACTTC	CASSPSGLAGGLRETQYF
TRBD2	TRBV7-9	-	TRBJ2-7	TGTGCCAGCAGCTCCGGACTAGCGGGAGCCTACGAGCAGTACTTC	CASSSGLAGAYEQYF
TRBD1	TRBV9	-	TRBJ2-3	TGTGCCAGCAGCGGAAGGGACAGGAGGACAGATACGCAGTATTTT	CASSGRDRRTDTQYF
TRBD1	TRBV13	-	TRBJ2-7	TGTGCCAGCAGCTTACCCGGGACAGGGCTCTACGAGCGGTACTTC	CASSLPGTGLYERYF
-	TRBV5-1	-	TRBJ2-7	TGCGCCAGCAGCTTACCAGATGGACAGCTCGAGCAGTACTTC	CASSLPDGQLEQYF
-	TRBV15	few	TRBJ2-7	TGTGCCACCAGCAGAGATAAGGGCAGGACCTACGAGCAGTACTTC	CATSRDKGRTYEQYF